This T cell receptor beta chain was sequenced for a study of blood T cell repertoires in COVID-19. Study-wide context: The samples span acute and convalescent COVID-19 from the United States, Italy and Spain. In each case, the material was cDNA or gDNA derived from T cells, B-cell-depleted T cells, or PBMCs.

In the original analysis: Counts of nucleated cells, estimated from reference gene primer amplification, were obtained. The method was immunoSEQ multiplex PCR; TCRdb's version includes in-frame clones alone and lacks a portion of them. V and J calls and clone size follow that table, whereas D and trimming were derived from the DNA. The sample gives 300,000 to 400,000 clones, roughly 90% of which show up once; less than 3.5% is in the top ten. The sample taken for sequencing was peripheral blood. The clonotype comes from a woman aged 25 to 39 with COVID-19, enrolled during active disease.

The chain's CDR3 is CATSRRGVEQYF. For the CDR3, the DNA is TGTGCCACCAGCAGACGGGGGGTCGAGCAGTACTTC. The rearrangement links TRBV15 to TRBJ2-7, with TRBD2 identical over 7 bases. The CDR3 is made up of 12 amino acids. The V gene end was trimmed by 2 bases and the J gene end by 6 bases; junction bases not matched to a gene: 1. Germline lookup yields CDR1 LNHNV and CDR2 YYDKDF (reference sequence).